The T cell receptor beta chain under discussion was sequenced for a study of T cell responses to AZD1222 COVID-19 vaccine. General study findings and limits: Targets within unmutated variant regions were reportedly found for nearly half of spike-specific TCRs. Clonal diversity was possibly underestimated, and white British individuals and females predominated among donors.

TCRdb keeps only in-frame clones here, not all; method: immunoSEQ multiplex PCR. Here the sample spans 130,000 or so clones, approximately 90% being singletons. Trimming removed 4 bases from V and 5 bases from J, with 12 bases in between. The CDR3 runs 15 residues. The germline CDR1 and CDR2 sequences are SGHTA and FQGNSA. In regard to this clone: Antigen unknown.

The V gene is TRBV7-2, the J gene TRBJ1-6; possible D gene TRBD1, 5 bases. This receptor was obtained from an adult who received the AZD1222 COVID-19 vaccine. The sequencing used peripheral blood, collected 28 days after the second AZD1222 dose. The CDR3 DNA reads TGTGCCAGCAGCTCGTTTGGGGGTGATAATTCACCCCTCCACTTT. It specifies CASSSFGGDNSPLHF.